This TCR beta chain stems from a study of blood T cell repertoires in COVID-19. The method was immunoSEQ multiplex PCR; TCRdb's version includes in-frame clones alone and lacks a portion of them. The data contain over 130,000 clones, 77% of them singletons. This receptor was identified in a woman in her forties or fifties with active or convalescent COVID-19. Sequenced material: peripheral blood.

In nucleotides, the CDR3 is TGTGCCAGCAGTCCATTGACAGTCGACTATGGCTACACCTTC. Its protein is CASSPLTVDYGYTF. The V gene is TRBV2, the J gene TRBJ1-2, with D perhaps matching TRBD1 (5 bases). The CDR3 contains 14 residues. V was pared by 5 bases and J by 3 bases, with 13 bases between. Per germline, CDR1 SNHLY and CDR2 FYNNEI.